This T cell receptor (beta chain) comes out of a study of regulatory T cells in long-lasting Graves disease (dated by TCRdb to the early 2020s). In the study overall: Newly diagnosed Graves' disease patients had taken antithyroid drugs for less than 3 months. The study was registered as a clinical trial and conducted in China. Persistent Graves' disease patients were compared with newly diagnosed Graves' disease patients by peripheral blood TCR sequencing and RNA sequencing. A total of around 35 samples underwent TCR sequencing, from some 13 patients with persistent Graves' disease and roughly 20 patients with newly diagnosed Graves' disease.

The CDR3 holds 14 amino acids from the cysteine to the phenylalanine. Here the CDR3 DNA is all that survives: 42 bases in frame from base 1. CDR1 and CDR2, looked up from the germline V gene (reference sequence), are DFQATT and SNEGSKA. V is trimmed back by 5 bases and J by 1 base, and the junction contains 6 bases that no gene match accounts for. Read against the paper, the sample's time point label means: newly diagnosed GD, antithyroid drugs for less than 3 months. For both TCR sequencing and RNA sequencing, RNA was extracted from PBMCs using TRIzol. The diagnosis of Graves' disease followed American Thyroid Association guidelines. The patients came from an endocrinology department in Xi'an, China. Each patient gave about 10 milliliters of peripheral blood, collected in an EDTA anticoagulant tube. PBMCs were isolated by Ficoll Paque Plus density gradient separation without further T cell sorting. An Agilent 2100 Bioanalyzer and agarose gel were used to assess RNA quality, and a NanoDrop 2000 was used to measure RNA concentration.

Concerning this clonotype itself: The antigen this receptor binds is unknown. The record has no base qualities; no much larger clone is one base away.

The library was obtained by multiplex PCR. The sample was run on an Illumina HiSeq 4000. To build TCR beta libraries, CDR3 regions were amplified by Arm-PCR using iRepertoire HTBI primers. PCR products were gel purified before sequencing. In the source study's methods: Gene usage analysis of CDR3 amino acid clonotypes used the 60 to 75 TRBV and approximately 13 TRBJ segments found across samples. Filtered high-quality paired reads were merged into contigs using COPE and FqMerger. BLAST was used to align contigs to IMGT TRBV, TRBD and TRBJ reference genes, with CDR3 defined following IMGT. Clonotypes above 0.1% frequency were classified as highly expanded clones. Shannon entropy was used to measure repertoire diversity, and the Gini coefficient was used to measure V-J evenness. Clonotypes shared by more than one individual were considered public. The public reads were run again by TCRdb, first through fastp at Q25 and then through MiXCR, and only productive beta chains were kept. Rows matching on CDR3 protein sequence are summarized as one entry with the most common DNA and genes. The V and J calls come from TCRdb's annotation, not from the publication. Counted in this sample were approximately 270,000 distinct CDR3 sequences; about 17% of them appeared once. Of the sample, approximately 14% is held by the ten largest clones.

Study-level results and caveats: Sequencing and analysis were restricted to the TCR beta chain. Lower TCR Shannon entropy and fewer highly expanded clones were observed in persistent Graves' disease patients than in newly diagnosed patients, which suggested clonal expansion. The authors noted that the small sample size was a limitation that may lower accuracy. Because the primary lesion, thyroid tissue, could not be accessed, the study looked at peripheral blood alone. TRBV28, TRBJ1-2 and TRBJ2-5 were preferentially used in persistent disease, while TRBV20-1 and TRBJ2-1 were favored in newly diagnosed disease. Patients with persistent disease shared more public clonotypes (approximately 2,500) than newly diagnosed patients did (approximately 990).

The same data also contributed to another study, on T cells in Graves' hyperthyroidism and ophthalmopathy. Per that second paper: Stable Graves' hyperthyroidism was defined as no progression to ophthalmopathy during 18 months of follow-up. Hyperthyroidism patients were newly diagnosed, had a disease duration of under 2 months, and were aged 18 to 65 years. Exclusion was applied to patients with uncontrolled infections, other autoimmune diseases, pregnancy or lactation. Diagnoses relied on clinical symptoms, serum thyroxine and TRAb, thyroid ultrasound and orbital computed tomography. The first round of RT-PCR for the TCR CDR3 was performed with the HTBI primer set and the Qiagen OneStep RT-PCR kit. Blood samples also contained most of the expanded thyroid clonotypes (frequency above 0.001), which suggests that blood repertoires may reflect thyroid immune responses. Ophthalmopathy was separated from stable hyperthyroidism by a 13 V-J signature model, with approximately 90% sensitivity and roughly 81% specificity obtained in cross-validation and 80%/75% obtained in testing. During validation, the model predicted progression to ophthalmopathy a median of about 6.5 months ahead of onset, with 60% to 71% sensitivity and under 85% specificity. To identify TCR V-J signatures that set the groups apart, the researchers used a discovery cohort of 100 patients, made up of under 45 with Graves' ophthalmopathy and about 60 with stable Graves' hyperthyroidism. An independent validation cohort of under 20 hyperthyroidism patients and more than 15 patients who later progressed to ophthalmopathy tested prospective prediction of ophthalmopathy. The approximately 100 discovery patients were randomly divided into training and test sets at a 7:3 ratio. The study also compared thyroid tissue and blood T-cell repertoires from several Graves' hyperthyroidism patients. After blood sampling, hyperthyroidism patients were treated with methimazole at a starting dose of 30 mg daily, and ophthalmopathy patients were treated with high-dose intravenous methylprednisolone. Libraries were constructed in a second round of multiplex PCR, after which size selection and purification were carried out. The libraries were sequenced on an Illumina HiSeq2000 using paired-end 100 bp reads. Raw data were processed with SOAPnuke, discarding reads with adapters, uncalled bases, mean Phred below 15, or no exact constant-primer or identifier match. High-quality paired reads were merged using COPE v1.2.5, and each unique nucleotide sequence was defined as a clonotype. MiTCR v1.1 was used to align clonotypes to the IMGT TRBV, TRBD and TRBJ reference segments. The analysis was restricted to V-J combinations with a frequency above 0.0001, which together covered approximately 99% of the repertoires. A TCS score was defined as the ratio of F50 (clonal expansion) to E x V (chaos), with BLOSUM62-based TCRdist applied between CDR3 peptides within each V-J. Welch's t-statistics and random forest reduced around 510 V-J features to about 12, which were used in a naive Bayes classifier (R e1071). No statistical method was used to fix the sample size in advance, and group allocation was not hidden from the investigators. The paper describes TCR Vbeta CDR3 sequencing of around 140 peripheral blood samples, made up of roughly 45 ophthalmopathy patients, more than 70 hyperthyroidism patients and roughly 17 progressor patients.

The chain couples TRBV20-1 to TRBJ1-1; 8 central nucleotides agree with TRBD1. The receptor's source is a young woman with Graves disease. Donor details come from another sample of the same person, matched by shared clones. Material: peripheral blood mononuclear cells (PBMCs), obtained at new diagnosis, from a patient treated with antithyroid drugs. This receptor carries the CDR3 CSAERTGSNTEAFF. The sequenced DNA: TGCAGTGCTGAACGGACAGGGTCGAACACTGAAGCTTTCTTT.